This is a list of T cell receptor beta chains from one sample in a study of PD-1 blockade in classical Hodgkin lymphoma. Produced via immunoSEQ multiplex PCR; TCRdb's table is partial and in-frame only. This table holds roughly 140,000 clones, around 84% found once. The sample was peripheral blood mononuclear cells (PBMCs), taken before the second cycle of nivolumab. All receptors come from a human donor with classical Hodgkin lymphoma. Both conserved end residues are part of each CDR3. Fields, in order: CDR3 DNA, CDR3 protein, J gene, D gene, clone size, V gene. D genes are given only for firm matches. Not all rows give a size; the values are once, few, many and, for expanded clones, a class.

CDR3nt: TGTGCCAGCAGCCCAAGGGGTCCGGGACAGGGACTCTCTGGGGCCAACGTCCTGACTTTC
CDR3aa: CASSPRGPGQGLSGANVLTF
j_gene: TRBJ2-6
d_gene: TRBD1
abundance: .
v_gene: TRBV4-2

CDR3nt: TGTGCCAGCAGCTTAAACCCCGGTATCCCTCTTTATGGCTACACCTTC
CDR3aa: CASSLNPGIPLYGYTF
j_gene: TRBJ1-2
d_gene: .
abundance: .
v_gene: TRBV7-9

CDR3nt: TGTGCCAGCTCATCTTGGGGAACTAGCACAGATACGCAGTATTTT
CDR3aa: CASSSWGTSTDTQYF
j_gene: TRBJ2-3
d_gene: .
abundance: many
v_gene: TRBV18

CDR3nt: TGTGCCAGCAGCTTCCCAGACAGGGATGGGGACACTGAAGCTTTCTTT
CDR3aa: CASSFPDRDGDTEAFF
j_gene: TRBJ1-1
d_gene: TRBD1
abundance: .
v_gene: TRBV11-2

CDR3nt: TGTGCCAGCAGTTACTGGACAGGGACTGAAGCTTTCTTT
CDR3aa: CASSYWTGTEAFF
j_gene: TRBJ1-1
d_gene: TRBD1
abundance: .
v_gene: TRBV6-5

CDR3nt: TGTGCCAGCAGCCAAGAAAGGAGGGCCAGCCAGAATGAAAAACTGTTTTTT
CDR3aa: CASSQERRASQNEKLFF
j_gene: TRBJ1-4
d_gene: .
abundance: .
v_gene: TRBV4-2

CDR3nt: TGTGCCAGCGTCCTACGGAGGAACACTGAAGCTTTCTTT
CDR3aa: CASVLRRNTEAFF
j_gene: TRBJ1-1
d_gene: .
abundance: few
v_gene: TRBV11-2

CDR3nt: TGTGCCAGCAGTACAGTCGGGGGCCCCGGCCCCGTACGTGAGCAGTACTTC
CDR3aa: CASSTVGGPGPVREQYF
j_gene: TRBJ2-7
d_gene: .
abundance: once
v_gene: TRBV21-1

CDR3nt: TGTGCCAGCAGCGTAGGAACAACTAGCGGGAGCCCCGGGGAGCTGTTTTTT
CDR3aa: CASSVGTTSGSPGELFF
j_gene: TRBJ2-2
d_gene: TRBD2
abundance: .
v_gene: TRBV9

CDR3nt: TGTGCCAGCAGTTACTCACGGGCCTCCTACGAGCAGTACTTC
CDR3aa: CASSYSRASYEQYF
j_gene: TRBJ2-7
d_gene: .
abundance: .
v_gene: TRBV6-5

CDR3nt: TGTGCCTGTAACAGGGGGCGCGTCACCGGGGAGCTGTTTTTT
CDR3aa: CACNRGRVTGELFF
j_gene: TRBJ2-2
d_gene: TRBD1
abundance: .
v_gene: TRBV19

CDR3nt: TGTGCCAGCAGCTCCCCGACTAGCGGGAGCAACGAGCAGTACTTC
CDR3aa: CASSSPTSGSNEQYF
j_gene: TRBJ2-7
d_gene: TRBD2
abundance: .
v_gene: TRBV7-2

CDR3nt: TGTGCCAGCAGCTTAAGTTTGGGTTGGAATGAAAAACTGTTTTTT
CDR3aa: CASSLSLGWNEKLFF
j_gene: TRBJ1-4
d_gene: .
abundance: .
v_gene: TRBV11-2

CDR3nt: TGCGCCAGCAGCTTGGATACCACCAAAAACATTCAGTACTTC
CDR3aa: CASSLDTTKNIQYF
j_gene: TRBJ2-4
d_gene: .
abundance: .
v_gene: TRBV5-1

CDR3nt: TGTGCCAGCGATAAGCCGAGTTCCAGGGGGAACACTGAAGCTTTCTTT
CDR3aa: CASDKPSSRGNTEAFF
j_gene: TRBJ1-1
d_gene: .
abundance: .
v_gene: TRBV11-1

CDR3nt: TGTGCCAGCAGAACCGGACAGGGCCCAAATCAGCCCCAGCATTTT
CDR3aa: CASRTGQGPNQPQHF
j_gene: TRBJ1-5
d_gene: TRBD1
abundance: .
v_gene: TRBV6-5

CDR3nt: TGTGCCAGCAGTCCCCTATACGAGCAGTACTTC
CDR3aa: CASSPLYEQYF
j_gene: TRBJ2-7
d_gene: .
abundance: .
v_gene: TRBV6-5

CDR3nt: TGTGCCAGCAGTTTAGCGGGAGTGACGCAGTATTTT
CDR3aa: CASSLAGVTQYF
j_gene: TRBJ2-3
d_gene: TRBD2
abundance: .
v_gene: TRBV28

CDR3nt: TGTGCCAGCAGTTTCAGGGTCCGAAACACTGAAGCTTTCTTT
CDR3aa: CASSFRVRNTEAFF
j_gene: TRBJ1-1
d_gene: .
abundance: .
v_gene: TRBV27

CDR3nt: TGCGCCAGCAGCTTGGAGGGCGTGGCCCTGAGTGGCGAGCAGTACTTC
CDR3aa: CASSLEGVALSGEQYF
j_gene: TRBJ2-7
d_gene: .
abundance: .
v_gene: TRBV5-1

CDR3nt: TGTGCCAGCAGTTACGCGGGGGGACAGGGCGTCAATGAGCAGTTCTTC
CDR3aa: CASSYAGGQGVNEQFF
j_gene: TRBJ2-1
d_gene: .
abundance: .
v_gene: TRBV9

CDR3nt: TGTGCCATCAGTGAGCGGGAAACCGGTTCACCCCTCCACTTT
CDR3aa: CAISERETGSPLHF
j_gene: TRBJ1-6
d_gene: .
abundance: .
v_gene: TRBV10-3

CDR3nt: TGTGCCAGCAGTTACGCCACGGTCAATAATTCACCCCTCCACTTT
CDR3aa: CASSYATVNNSPLHF
j_gene: TRBJ1-6
d_gene: .
abundance: .
v_gene: TRBV6-5

CDR3nt: TGTGCCAGCAGCGGGGTCCTCTCCGAGCAGTACTTC
CDR3aa: CASSGVLSEQYF
j_gene: TRBJ2-7
d_gene: .
abundance: .
v_gene: TRBV7-9

CDR3nt: TGTGCCAGCAGTCCGGGGGGGGGTGGCAATCAGCCCCAGCATTTT
CDR3aa: CASSPGGGGNQPQHF
j_gene: TRBJ1-5
d_gene: .
abundance: .
v_gene: TRBV6-5

CDR3nt: TGTGCCAGCAGTAAACGGGGGGCAGGCGAGCAGTACTTC
CDR3aa: CASSKRGAGEQYF
j_gene: TRBJ2-7
d_gene: .
abundance: .
v_gene: TRBV7-3

CDR3nt: TGTGCCAGCGGGGCCTCGCTATCCGAGGGCTACACCTTC
CDR3aa: CASGASLSEGYTF
j_gene: TRBJ1-2
d_gene: .
abundance: .
v_gene: TRBV6-6

CDR3nt: TGTGCCACCATCGGGACAGGGGAAGGCAATCAGCCCCAGCATTTT
CDR3aa: CATIGTGEGNQPQHF
j_gene: TRBJ1-5
d_gene: TRBD1
abundance: .
v_gene: TRBV15

CDR3nt: TGTGCCAGCAGCTTCGGAACAGGGGTCAATCAGCCCCAGCATTTT
CDR3aa: CASSFGTGVNQPQHF
j_gene: TRBJ1-5
d_gene: TRBD1
abundance: .
v_gene: TRBV7-9

CDR3nt: TGTGCCAGTCATCAGGGGGTGCTAAGCGGCTATGGCTACACCTTC
CDR3aa: CASHQGVLSGYGYTF
j_gene: TRBJ1-2
d_gene: TRBD1
abundance: .
v_gene: TRBV19

CDR3nt: TGTGCCAGCTCACCGGACAGTACCCAGAACTATGGCTACACCTTC
CDR3aa: CASSPDSTQNYGYTF
j_gene: TRBJ1-2
d_gene: .
abundance: few
v_gene: TRBV18

CDR3nt: TGTGCCAGCAGCTTATATAGTAATGGAAACACCATATATTTT
CDR3aa: CASSLYSNGNTIYF
j_gene: TRBJ1-3
d_gene: .
abundance: .
v_gene: TRBV7-8

CDR3nt: TGTGCCAGCAGTGAAGAGACTGTCGGCTACACCTTC
CDR3aa: CASSEETVGYTF
j_gene: TRBJ1-2
d_gene: .
abundance: .
v_gene: TRBV2

CDR3nt: TGTGCCAGCCATGGCTTCTCAGGTGGCACCTACGAGCAGTACTTC
CDR3aa: CASHGFSGGTYEQYF
j_gene: TRBJ2-7
d_gene: .
abundance: few
v_gene: TRBV28

CDR3nt: TGTGCCATCAGGGACAGCTCTGGAAACACCATATATTTT
CDR3aa: CAIRDSSGNTIYF
j_gene: TRBJ1-3
d_gene: .
abundance: .
v_gene: TRBV10-3

CDR3nt: TGTGCCAGCTCACCACTGGGTGGAGGCGGGAACACTGAAGCTTTCTTT
CDR3aa: CASSPLGGGGNTEAFF
j_gene: TRBJ1-1
d_gene: .
abundance: few
v_gene: TRBV18

CDR3nt: TGTGCTAGTGGTTTCCCGACAGGGGGCAGGGTCACTGAAGCTTTCTTT
CDR3aa: CASGFPTGGRVTEAFF
j_gene: TRBJ1-1
d_gene: TRBD1
abundance: .
v_gene: TRBV12-5

CDR3nt: TGTGCCAGTAGTATTTCCCGACTAGCGGGGGGTAATGAGCAGTTCTTC
CDR3aa: CASSISRLAGGNEQFF
j_gene: TRBJ2-1
d_gene: TRBD2
abundance: .
v_gene: TRBV19

CDR3nt: TGTGCCAGCAGCTCTGCGGGAGGAACCGGGGAGCTGTTTTTT
CDR3aa: CASSSAGGTGELFF
j_gene: TRBJ2-2
d_gene: TRBD2
abundance: few
v_gene: TRBV7-2

CDR3nt: TGTGCCAGTAGTTCGGGAGGGAACACTGAAGCTTTCTTT
CDR3aa: CASSSGGNTEAFF
j_gene: TRBJ1-1
d_gene: .
abundance: .
v_gene: TRBV19

CDR3nt: TGTGCCAGCTCACCACCTGCACAGAACGAGCAGTACTTC
CDR3aa: CASSPPAQNEQYF
j_gene: TRBJ2-7
d_gene: .
abundance: .
v_gene: TRBV18

CDR3nt: TGCAGCGTTGATACAGGGGGAACTAGCACAGATACGCAGTATTTT
CDR3aa: CSVDTGGTSTDTQYF
j_gene: TRBJ2-3
d_gene: TRBD1
abundance: .
v_gene: TRBV29-1

CDR3nt: TGTGCCAGCAGCTTAGCGAGGGGACAGGGCCGTAACTCCTACGAGCAGTACTTC
CDR3aa: CASSLARGQGRNSYEQYF
j_gene: TRBJ2-7
d_gene: TRBD1
abundance: .
v_gene: TRBV7-9

CDR3nt: TGTGCCAGCAGTTACGCAGGGATCTTTCAGCCCCAGCATTTT
CDR3aa: CASSYAGIFQPQHF
j_gene: TRBJ1-5
d_gene: .
abundance: .
v_gene: TRBV6-6

CDR3nt: TGTGCCAGCAGTTCAAGCCTGGGGCAGTTCTTC
CDR3aa: CASSSSLGQFF
j_gene: TRBJ2-1
d_gene: .
abundance: .
v_gene: TRBV6-5

CDR3nt: TGTGCCAGCAGCCGCTCCTCAAACGAGCAGTACTTC
CDR3aa: CASSRSSNEQYF
j_gene: TRBJ2-7
d_gene: .
abundance: .
v_gene: TRBV14

CDR3nt: TGTGCCAGCAGCTTAGGCAGGGCTGGCAATCAGCCCCAGCATTTT
CDR3aa: CASSLGRAGNQPQHF
j_gene: TRBJ1-5
d_gene: .
abundance: few
v_gene: TRBV7-9

CDR3nt: TGTGCCAGCAGCTTCGACAGGGGGGGTATTAGTGAAGCTTTCTTT
CDR3aa: CASSFDRGGISEAFF
j_gene: TRBJ1-1
d_gene: TRBD1
abundance: .
v_gene: TRBV7-3

CDR3nt: TGTGCCACCAGCAGAGGACTAGCGGGGGTTCAAGATACGCAGTATTTT
CDR3aa: CATSRGLAGVQDTQYF
j_gene: TRBJ2-3
d_gene: TRBD2
abundance: .
v_gene: TRBV15

CDR3nt: TGTGCCATCAGTGATCAGAGAACAGGCCCCTACGAGCAGTACTTC
CDR3aa: CAISDQRTGPYEQYF
j_gene: TRBJ2-7
d_gene: .
abundance: few
v_gene: TRBV10-3

CDR3nt: TGTGCCAGCGGGACAGGGGGCGCCTACGAGCAGTACTTC
CDR3aa: CASGTGGAYEQYF
j_gene: TRBJ2-7
d_gene: TRBD1
abundance: .
v_gene: TRBV5-4

CDR3nt: TGTGCCAGCAGCTTTGGTTGTGACAGGGGTGATTCAACAGCTAACTATGGCTACACCTTC
CDR3aa: CASSFGCDRGDSTANYGYTF
j_gene: TRBJ1-2
d_gene: TRBD1
abundance: .
v_gene: TRBV11-3

CDR3nt: TGTGCCAGCAGCTTAGGGGCAGCCATTAACTATGGCTACACCTTC
CDR3aa: CASSLGAAINYGYTF
j_gene: TRBJ1-2
d_gene: .
abundance: once
v_gene: TRBV7-9

CDR3nt: TGTGCCAGCAGCGTGGGTCTAGCGGGGGGCTGGGATACGCAGTATTTT
CDR3aa: CASSVGLAGGWDTQYF
j_gene: TRBJ2-3
d_gene: TRBD2
abundance: .
v_gene: TRBV7-6

CDR3nt: TGTGCCAGCAGCTCCACCCCTGGACAGGGCTCTGGAAACACCATATATTTT
CDR3aa: CASSSTPGQGSGNTIYF
j_gene: TRBJ1-3
d_gene: TRBD1
abundance: .
v_gene: TRBV7-8

CDR3nt: TGTGCCAGCGGAAGGGCACCTCTAGCCAAAAACATTCAGTACTTC
CDR3aa: CASGRAPLAKNIQYF
j_gene: TRBJ2-4
d_gene: .
abundance: .
v_gene: TRBV6-1

CDR3nt: TGTGCCAGCAGTACATATAGCAATCAGCCCCAGCATTTT
CDR3aa: CASSTYSNQPQHF
j_gene: TRBJ1-5
d_gene: .
abundance: .
v_gene: TRBV11-1

CDR3nt: TGTGCCAACCTAAGGACAGGGAGCGAGCAGTACTTC
CDR3aa: CANLRTGSEQYF
j_gene: TRBJ2-7
d_gene: TRBD1
abundance: .
v_gene: TRBV2

CDR3nt: TGTGCCACCAGCAGATTAGGACGGAAGGACTCAGAGACCCAGTACTTC
CDR3aa: CATSRLGRKDSETQYF
j_gene: TRBJ2-5
d_gene: .
abundance: .
v_gene: TRBV15

CDR3nt: TGTGCCAGCAGTCCCCGGGTCTATGGCTACACCTTC
CDR3aa: CASSPRVYGYTF
j_gene: TRBJ1-2
d_gene: .
abundance: .
v_gene: TRBV28